This T cell receptor (beta chain) was sequenced for a study of blood T cell repertoires in COVID-19. Assay used: immunoSEQ multiplex PCR; TCRdb lists only in-frame clones, some missing. The table shows 110,000 or so clones, with about 85% occurring only once. The CDR3 spans 16 residues. After removal of 0 bases from V and 4 bases from J, the junction contained 5 bases not matched to a gene. Germline V gene data show CDR1 as MGHRA and CDR2 as YSYEKL. The origin of this receptor is a man aged 40-49 years with acute or convalescent COVID-19. The sequenced material came from peripheral blood. The chain carries TRBV4-1 and TRBJ2-3; 9 bases map to TRBD1. CDR3 DNA sequence: TGCGCCAGCAGCCAAGATCGGACAGGGGCAGCAGATACGCAGTATTTT. It is translated as CASSQDRTGAADTQYF.